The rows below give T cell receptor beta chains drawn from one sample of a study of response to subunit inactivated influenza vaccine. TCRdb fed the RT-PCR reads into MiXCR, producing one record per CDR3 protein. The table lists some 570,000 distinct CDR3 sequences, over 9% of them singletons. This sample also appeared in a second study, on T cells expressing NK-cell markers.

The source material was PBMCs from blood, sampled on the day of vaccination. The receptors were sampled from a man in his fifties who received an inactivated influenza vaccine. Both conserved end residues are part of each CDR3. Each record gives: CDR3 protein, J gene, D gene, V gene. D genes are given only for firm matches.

CDR3 protein: CSVEGGGGHTDTQYF
J gene: TRBJ2-3
D gene: NA
V gene: TRBV29-1

CDR3 protein: CASGLEGRTYNEQFF
J gene: TRBJ2-1
D gene: NA
V gene: TRBV28

CDR3 protein: CASSFGTQQFF
J gene: TRBJ2-1
D gene: NA
V gene: TRBV6-2/TRBV6-3

CDR3 protein: CASSPTYSYEQYF
J gene: TRBJ2-7
D gene: NA
V gene: TRBV12-3/TRBV12-4

CDR3 protein: CASSVAPPQGGNEQFF
J gene: TRBJ2-1
D gene: NA
V gene: TRBV9

CDR3 protein: CASRPVGGTVNEQFF
J gene: TRBJ2-1
D gene: NA
V gene: TRBV12-3/TRBV12-4

CDR3 protein: CASSYRGRKPQHF
J gene: TRBJ1-5
D gene: TRBD1
V gene: TRBV28

CDR3 protein: CASSSWRVNSYEQYF
J gene: TRBJ2-7
D gene: NA
V gene: TRBV6-2/TRBV6-3

CDR3 protein: CASSRRTETPEQYF
J gene: TRBJ2-7
D gene: NA
V gene: TRBV12-3/TRBV12-4

CDR3 protein: CASSQVRASYNEQFF
J gene: TRBJ2-1
D gene: NA
V gene: TRBV14

CDR3 protein: CASSPLPQPDGYTF
J gene: TRBJ1-2
D gene: NA
V gene: TRBV4-1

CDR3 protein: CASSVAYEQYF
J gene: TRBJ2-7
D gene: NA
V gene: TRBV18

CDR3 protein: CASSQDLARGADTQYF
J gene: TRBJ2-3
D gene: NA
V gene: TRBV4-3

CDR3 protein: CASSLVIPGRTDTQYF
J gene: TRBJ2-3
D gene: NA
V gene: TRBV5-1